This is a list of T cell receptor beta chains from one sample in a study of blood T cell repertoires in COVID-19. Some clones are missing from TCRdb's copy, which holds only in-frame ones; the method was immunoSEQ multiplex PCR. The sample consists of 150,000 or so clones, about four fifths of them appearing once. Sequencing used peripheral blood. The receptor set was obtained from a human donor with acute or convalescent COVID-19. The donor label of this sample is uncertain. The conserved cysteine and the conserved F or W are not part of the CDR3 here. D genes are given only for firm matches.

d_call: -; v_call: TRBV27; j_call: TRBJ2-5; cdr3_aa: ASSLYSPGQETQY
d_call: -; v_call: TRBV18; j_call: TRBJ2-7; cdr3_aa: ASSLGPPGSYEQY
d_call: -; v_call: TRBV30; j_call: TRBJ1-4; cdr3_aa: AWSVLGASNEKLF
d_call: -; v_call: TRBV5-1; j_call: TRBJ1-3; cdr3_aa: ASSLGPLYAGLGNTIY
d_call: -; v_call: TRBV14; j_call: TRBJ2-1; cdr3_aa: ASSQSTTYNEQF
d_call: -; v_call: TRBV6-1; j_call: TRBJ1-1; cdr3_aa: ASSLDSYTEAF
d_call: -; v_call: TRBV5-1; j_call: TRBJ1-2; cdr3_aa: ASSLIGSYGYT
d_call: TRBD1; v_call: TRBV3-1/TRBV3-2; j_call: TRBJ1-2; cdr3_aa: ASSQPDRDGGYT
d_call: -; v_call: TRBV7-9; j_call: TRBJ1-2; cdr3_aa: ASSLGGGGYGYT
d_call: -; v_call: TRBV20-1; j_call: TRBJ1-2; cdr3_aa: SASARKNGYT
d_call: -; v_call: TRBV18; j_call: TRBJ1-4; cdr3_aa: ASSLGFGNEKLF
d_call: -; v_call: TRBV30; j_call: TRBJ1-6; cdr3_aa: AWSQVFEDSPLH
d_call: TRBD1; v_call: TRBV19; j_call: TRBJ1-1; cdr3_aa: ASSLRTGEAF
d_call: -; v_call: TRBV9; j_call: TRBJ2-7; cdr3_aa: ASSVAPAGRAEQY